This entry lists 19 T cell receptor beta chains sequenced from one sample in a study of T cell changes during pregnancy in multiple sclerosis. Only in-frame clones appear in the TCRdb table, and some are missing; sequencing was by immunoSEQ multiplex PCR. The table records around 45,000 clones, 90% of them present only once. This specimen consisted of CD4+ T cells from peripheral blood mononuclear cells, obtained before pregnancy. The receptors were gathered from a female donor with multiple sclerosis, enrolled in a pregnancy study.

This chain joins TRBV7-3 and TRBJ2-5, with no clear D. The CDR3 covers 13 residues. Germline CDR1 reads SGHTA; CDR2 reads FQGTGA. Trimming pared 2 bases from V and 1 base from J, leaving 5 bases between. CDR3 coding DNA: TGTGCCAGCAGCTTATCGGGCCAAGAGACCCAGTACTTC. It is translated as CASSLSGQETQYF.

This sequence joins TRBV19 and TRBJ1-2; TRBD1 is a possible D gene (6 bases). This CDR3 is built from 15 residues. V lost 1 base and J lost 4, with 13 bases in between. Germline lookup yields CDR1 LNHDA and CDR2 SQIVND (reference sequence). CDR3 residues: CASSIGPGQVYGYTF. CDR3 nucleotide sequence: TGTGCCAGTAGTATAGGTCCGGGACAAGTCTATGGCTACACCTTC.

The rearrangement links TRBV25-1 to TRBJ2-1; TRBD2 might be the D (6 bases). V lost 3 bases, J lost 5 bases, and 14 bases lay in between. The CDR3 is 15 amino acids. Germline CDR1 reads MGHDK; CDR2 reads SYGVNS. The CDR3 protein is CASSDGTFADNEQFF. CDR3 bases: TGTGCCAGCAGTGACGGGACTTTCGCCGACAATGAGCAGTTCTTC.

J is TRBJ1-2 and V is TRBV6-5, with 7 bases that match TRBD1. The CDR3 loop spans 16 amino acids. Germline assignment: CDR1 MNHEY and CDR2 SVGAGI. With V trimmed by 2 bases and J by 5 bases, 11 bases remained unmatched. The CDR3 spells CASSYVGVGTAYGYTF. In DNA form, the CDR3 reads TGTGCCAGCAGTTACGTTGGGGTCGGGACAGCTTATGGCTACACCTTC.

The rearrangement uses TRBV7-2 and TRBJ2-3, with TRBD2 matching 9 bases. CDR1 is SGHTA, CDR2 FQGNSA, per germline. V was pared by 6 bases and J by 3 bases, with 7 bases of the junction left unmatched. The CDR3 runs to 15 residues. In DNA form, the CDR3 reads TGTGCCAGCAGGGGGACTAGCTTGGGGACAGATACGCAGTATTTT. This sequence encodes CASRGTSLGTDTQYF.

V is TRBV21-1 and J is TRBJ2-7; the table's D gene call, TRBD2, was not cross checked with the DNA. TRBV21-1 is labeled a pseudogene. This CDR3 comprises 17 residues. CDR3 sequence: CASTSSGRGRGTNEQYF. The CDR3 DNA sequence: TGTGCCAGCACCTCTAGCGGGAGAGGCAGGGGAACGAACGAGCAGTACTTC.

This chain joins TRBV6-5 and TRBJ2-3, with 8 bases that match TRBD1. The CDR3 consists of 14 residues. V shed 5 bases, J shed 3 bases, and the junction held 4 bases outside the gene matches. Germline CDR1 is MNHEY and CDR2 is SVGAGI. DNA of the CDR3: TGTGCCAGCAGTGTCCGACAGGGGACAGATACGCAGTATTTT. Translation: CASSVRQGTDTQYF.

Only a few counts were recorded for this clone. The chain employs TRBV5-1 and TRBJ2-1, with D perhaps TRBD1 (5 bases). The length of the CDR3 is 15 residues. Trimming took off 0 bases at V and 0 bases at J, with 7 bases between the two ends. Germline lookup yields CDR1 SGHRS and CDR2 YFSETQ. Here the CDR3 reads CASSLEGISYNEQFF. The CDR3 region has the DNA TGCGCCAGCAGCTTGGAGGGGATCTCCTACAATGAGCAGTTCTTC.

The chain uses TRBV6-5 and TRBJ2-1; D may be TRBD2 (5 bases). Germline CDR1 reads MNHEY; CDR2 reads SVGAGI. The germline V and J ends were trimmed by 0 bases and 7 bases, with 16 bases remaining between them. The CDR3 covers 16 residues. Here the CDR3 DNA reads TGTGCCAGCAGTTACTCTAGATTCGGACTGCCAAATGAGCAGTTCTTC. This encodes CASSYSRFGLPNEQFF.

This rearrangement joins TRBV5-5 to TRBJ1-1; D is undetermined. This CDR3 contains 20 residues. V shed 6 bases and J shed 1 base, with 31 bases lying between them. Germline V gene sequence: CDR1 SGHKS, CDR2 YYEKEE (reference sequence). CDR3 sequence reads: CASTPWFEFADLGANTEAFF. The CDR3, as DNA: TGTGCCAGCACCCCCTGGTTTGAATTCGCTGATCTTGGAGCGAACACTGAAGCTTTCTTT.

This clone appeared once. The J gene is TRBJ2-3, the V gene TRBV19; a weak D match, TRBD2 (5 bases). The ends were cut back, 1 base at V and 2 bases at J, with 13 bases in the middle. From germline, CDR1 is LNHDA and CDR2 SQIVND (reference sequence). The CDR3 consists of 16 residues. CDR3 bases: TGTGCCAGTAGTATAGCGGCTAGCTCTTACACAGATACGCAGTATTTT. This encodes CASSIAASSYTDTQYF.

This sequence joins TRBV19 and TRBJ1-6; tentative D call: TRBD1 (6 bases). Deletions cut 3 bases from V and 7 bases from J, with 16 bases between. Germline CDR1 LNHDA, CDR2 SQIVND (reference sequence). The CDR3 contains 16 residues. This chain's CDR3 is CASSILPGQGNSPLHF. CDR3 sequence (DNA): TGTGCCAGTAGTATTCTCCCGGGACAAGGGAATTCACCCCTCCACTTT. The full variable domain, with the rest looked up from reference TRBV19 and TRBJ1-6, is DGGITQSPKYLFRKEGQNVTLSCEQNLNHDAMYWYRQDPGQGLRLIYYSQIVNDFQKGDIAEGYSVSREKKESFPLTVTSAQKNPTAFYLCASSILPGQGNSPLHFGNGTRLTVT.

The gene calls are TRBV10-3 and TRBJ1-2, with D unclear. The ends were cut back, 10 bases at V and 4 bases at J, with 13 bases in the middle. The germline V gene has CDR1 ENHRY and CDR2 SYGVKD. This CDR3 contains 12 residues. The CDR3 spells CATGEQTYGYTF. The CDR3 DNA reads TGTGCCACCGGGGAGCAGACCTATGGCTACACCTTC.

The V and J genes are TRBV7-2 and TRBJ2-7; 7 bases line up with TRBD1. Losses at the gene ends were 4 bases for V and 2 bases for J; bases not matched to a gene: 5. The CDR3 has 14 amino acids. Germline assignment: CDR1 SGHTA and CDR2 FQGNSA. The CDR3, as DNA: TGTGCCAGCAGCTCAGGACAGGTGGCCTACGAGCAGTACTTC. Translated, it gives CASSSGQVAYEQYF.

The chain combines TRBV19 with TRBJ1-5, with TRBD1 matching 10 bases. Losses at the gene ends were 1 base for V and 3 bases for J; bases not matched to a gene: 6. The V gene's germline CDR1 is LNHDA and CDR2 SQIVND (reference sequence). The CDR3 length is 17 residues. In nucleotides, the CDR3 is TGTGCCAGTAGTATAGCAGGGACAGGGGTAGCCAATCAGCCCCAGCATTTT. Protein product: CASSIAGTGVANQPQHF.

The chain combines TRBV19 with TRBJ2-1; 10 bases are a match to TRBD1. Germline values: CDR1 LNHDA, CDR2 SQIVND (reference sequence). CDR3 length: 16 residues. Trimming removed 6 bases from V and 3 bases from J; junction bases left unmatched: 8. CDR3 coding DNA: TGTGCCAGTAGCCGAGGCCGGGACAGGGGCTACAATGAGCAGTTCTTC. It codes for CASSRGRDRGYNEQFF.

The gene calls are TRBV6-1 and TRBJ2-1; unclear D gene. The V and J ends lost 6 bases and 4 bases respectively, with 13 bases between them. This CDR3 has 14 residues. Per the germline V gene, CDR1 is MNHNS and CDR2 is SASEGT. CDR3 loop: CASRGRLVYNEQFF. The CDR3 DNA reads as TGTGCCAGCAGGGGCAGGCTGGTTTACAATGAGCAGTTCTTC.

This chain links TRBV11-3 with TRBJ2-3, with 8 bases lining up with TRBD2. The V gene's germline CDR1 is SGHNT and CDR2 YENEEA. CDR3 length: 14 residues. V lost 5 bases and J lost 4; bases outside the gene matches: 5. The CDR3 is CASSLGLAADTQYF. CDR3 in DNA: TGTGCCAGCAGCCTCGGACTAGCCGCAGATACGCAGTATTTT.

The DNA of the CDR3 is TGTGCCAGCAGCTTAGGTATGAAACTGTTTTTT. This sequence encodes CASSLGMKLFF. The chain joins TRBV7-4 to TRBJ1-4; D is unclear. Germline lookup yields CDR1 SGHVT and CDR2 SQSDAQ. The CDR3 totals 11 residues. The V end was cut by 1 base, the J end by 11 bases, with 5 bases between.